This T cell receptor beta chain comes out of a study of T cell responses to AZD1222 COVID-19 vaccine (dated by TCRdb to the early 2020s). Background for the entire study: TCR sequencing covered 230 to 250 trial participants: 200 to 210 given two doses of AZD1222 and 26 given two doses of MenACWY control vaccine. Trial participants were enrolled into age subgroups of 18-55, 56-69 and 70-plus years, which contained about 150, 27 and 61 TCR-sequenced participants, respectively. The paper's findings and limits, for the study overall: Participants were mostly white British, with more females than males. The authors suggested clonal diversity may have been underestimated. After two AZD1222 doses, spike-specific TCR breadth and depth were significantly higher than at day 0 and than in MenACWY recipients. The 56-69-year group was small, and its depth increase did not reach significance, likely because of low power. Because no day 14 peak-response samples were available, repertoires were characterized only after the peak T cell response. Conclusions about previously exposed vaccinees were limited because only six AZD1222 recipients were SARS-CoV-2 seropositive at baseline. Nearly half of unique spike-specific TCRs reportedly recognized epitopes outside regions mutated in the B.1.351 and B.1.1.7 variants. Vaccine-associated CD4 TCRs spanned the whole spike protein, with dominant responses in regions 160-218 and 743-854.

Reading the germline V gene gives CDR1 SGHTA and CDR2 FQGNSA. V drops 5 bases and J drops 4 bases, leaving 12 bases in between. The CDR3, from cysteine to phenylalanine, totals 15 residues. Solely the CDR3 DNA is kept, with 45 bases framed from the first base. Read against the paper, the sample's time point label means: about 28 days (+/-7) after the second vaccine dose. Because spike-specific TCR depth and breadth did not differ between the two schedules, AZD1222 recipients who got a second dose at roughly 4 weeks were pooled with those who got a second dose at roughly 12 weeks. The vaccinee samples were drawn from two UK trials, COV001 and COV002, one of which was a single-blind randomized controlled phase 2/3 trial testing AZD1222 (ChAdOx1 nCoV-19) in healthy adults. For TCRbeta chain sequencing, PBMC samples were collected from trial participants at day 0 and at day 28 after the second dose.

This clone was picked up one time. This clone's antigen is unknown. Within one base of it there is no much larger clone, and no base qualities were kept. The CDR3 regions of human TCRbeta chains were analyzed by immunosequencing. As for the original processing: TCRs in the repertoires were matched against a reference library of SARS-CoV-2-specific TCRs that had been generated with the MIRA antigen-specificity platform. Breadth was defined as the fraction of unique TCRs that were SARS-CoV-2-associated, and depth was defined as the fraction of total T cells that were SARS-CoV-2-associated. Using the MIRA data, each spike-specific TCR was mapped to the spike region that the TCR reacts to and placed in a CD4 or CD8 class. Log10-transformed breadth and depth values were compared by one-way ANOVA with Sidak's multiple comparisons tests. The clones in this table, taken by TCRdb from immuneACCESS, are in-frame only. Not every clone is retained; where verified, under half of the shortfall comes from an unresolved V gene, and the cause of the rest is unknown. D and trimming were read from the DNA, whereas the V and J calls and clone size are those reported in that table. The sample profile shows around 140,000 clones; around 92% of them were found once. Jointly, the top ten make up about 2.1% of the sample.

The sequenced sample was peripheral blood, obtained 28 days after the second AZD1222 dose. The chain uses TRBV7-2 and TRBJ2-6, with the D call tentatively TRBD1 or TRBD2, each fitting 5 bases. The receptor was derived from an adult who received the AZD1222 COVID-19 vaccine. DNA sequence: TGTGCCAGCAGCCTTTCCGGGACCGGGGCCAACGTCCTGACTTTC. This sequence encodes CASSLSGTGANVLTF.